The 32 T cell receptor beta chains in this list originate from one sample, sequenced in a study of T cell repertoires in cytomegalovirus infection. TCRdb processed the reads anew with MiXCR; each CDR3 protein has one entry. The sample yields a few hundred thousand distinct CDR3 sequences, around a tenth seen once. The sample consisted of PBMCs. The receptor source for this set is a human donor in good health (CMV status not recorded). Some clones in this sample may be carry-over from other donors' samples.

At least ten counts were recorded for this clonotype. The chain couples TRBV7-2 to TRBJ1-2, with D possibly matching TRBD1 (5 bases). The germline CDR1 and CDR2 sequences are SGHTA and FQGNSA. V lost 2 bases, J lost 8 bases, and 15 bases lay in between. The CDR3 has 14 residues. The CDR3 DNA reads TGTGCCAGCAGCTTATGGGGGAGTCCGCAGGGCTACACCTTC. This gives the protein CASSLWGSPQGYTF.

The CDR3 sequence is CASSRTSGGSYEQYF. As DNA, the CDR3 is TGTGCCAGCAGCCGGACTAGCGGGGGCTCCTACGAGCAGTACTTC. This rearrangement joins TRBV28 to TRBJ2-7, with 13 bases matching TRBD2. J was trimmed by 0 bases and V by 6 bases; bases with no gene match: 2. There are 15 residues in the CDR3. CDR1 and CDR2 (germline): MDHEN, SYDVKM.

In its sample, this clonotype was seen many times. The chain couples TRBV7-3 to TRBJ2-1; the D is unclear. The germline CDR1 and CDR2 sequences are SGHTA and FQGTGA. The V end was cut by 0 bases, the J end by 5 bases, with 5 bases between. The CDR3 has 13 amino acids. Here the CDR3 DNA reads TGTGCCAGCAGCTTAACCCCCGACAATGAGCAGTTCTTC. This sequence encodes CASSLTPDNEQFF. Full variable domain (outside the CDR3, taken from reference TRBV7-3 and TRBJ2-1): GAGVSQTPSNKVTEKGKYVELRCDPISGHTALYWYRQSLGQGPEFLIYFQGTGAADDSGLPNDRFFAVRPEGSVSTLKIQRTERGDSAVYLCASSLTPDNEQFFGPGTRLTVL.

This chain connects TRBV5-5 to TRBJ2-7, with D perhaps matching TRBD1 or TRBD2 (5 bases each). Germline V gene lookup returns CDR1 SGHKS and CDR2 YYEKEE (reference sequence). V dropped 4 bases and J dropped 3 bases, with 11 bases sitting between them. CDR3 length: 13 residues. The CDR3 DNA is TGTGCCAGCAGCCCGGGGCCAGACTACGAGCAGTACTTC. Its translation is CASSPGPDYEQYF.

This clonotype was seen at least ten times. In nucleotides, the CDR3 is TGTGCCAGCAGCGAGACAGGCCCGGGCTACACCTTC. Protein product: CASSETGPGYTF. V is TRBV12-3 or TRBV12-4 and J is TRBJ1-2, with TRBD1 as a possible D gene (6 bases). The CDR3 totals 12 residues. Trimming removed 6 bases from V and 8 bases from J, with 13 bases in between.

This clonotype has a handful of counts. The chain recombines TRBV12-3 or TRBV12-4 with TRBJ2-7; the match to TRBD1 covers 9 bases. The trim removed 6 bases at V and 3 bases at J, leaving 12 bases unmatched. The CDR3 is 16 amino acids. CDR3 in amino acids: CASSPNSGTGSYEQYF. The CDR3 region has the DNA TGTGCCAGCAGCCCCAACTCCGGGACAGGGAGCTACGAGCAGTACTTC.

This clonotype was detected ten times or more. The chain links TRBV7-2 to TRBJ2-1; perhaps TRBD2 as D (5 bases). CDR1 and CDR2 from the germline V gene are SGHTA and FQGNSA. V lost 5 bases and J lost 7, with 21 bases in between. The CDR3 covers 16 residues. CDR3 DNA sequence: TGTGCCAGCAGCCCTTTCGGGGATCGCAAGAGGAATGAGCAGTTCTTC. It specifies CASSPFGDRKRNEQFF. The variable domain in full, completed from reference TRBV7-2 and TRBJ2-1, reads GAGVSQSPSNKVTEKGKDVELRCDPISGHTALYWYRQSLGQGLEFLIYFQGNSAPDKSGLPSDRFSAERTGGSVSTLTIQRTQQEDSAVYLCASSPFGDRKRNEQFFGPGTRLTVL.

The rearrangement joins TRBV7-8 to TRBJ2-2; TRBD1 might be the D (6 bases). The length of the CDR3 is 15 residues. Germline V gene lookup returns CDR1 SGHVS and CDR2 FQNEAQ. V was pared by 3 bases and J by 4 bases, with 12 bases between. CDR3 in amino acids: CASSFGRGFTGELFF. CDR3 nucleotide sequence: TGTGCCAGCAGCTTTGGCAGGGGCTTCACCGGGGAGCTGTTTTTT.

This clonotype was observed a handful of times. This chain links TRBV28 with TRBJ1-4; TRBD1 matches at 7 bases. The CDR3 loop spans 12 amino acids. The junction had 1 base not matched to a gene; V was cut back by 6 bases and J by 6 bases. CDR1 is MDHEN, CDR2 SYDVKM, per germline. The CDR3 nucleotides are TGTGCCAGCAGGACAGGGTATGAAAAACTGTTTTTT. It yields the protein CASRTGYEKLFF.

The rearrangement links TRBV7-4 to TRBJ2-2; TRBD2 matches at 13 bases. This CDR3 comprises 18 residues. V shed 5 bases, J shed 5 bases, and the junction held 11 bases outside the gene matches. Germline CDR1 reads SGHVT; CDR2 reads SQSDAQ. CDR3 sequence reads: CASSAMTSGRTMTGELFF. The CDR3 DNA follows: TGTGCCAGCAGCGCCATGACTAGCGGGAGGACAATGACCGGGGAGCTGTTTTTT.

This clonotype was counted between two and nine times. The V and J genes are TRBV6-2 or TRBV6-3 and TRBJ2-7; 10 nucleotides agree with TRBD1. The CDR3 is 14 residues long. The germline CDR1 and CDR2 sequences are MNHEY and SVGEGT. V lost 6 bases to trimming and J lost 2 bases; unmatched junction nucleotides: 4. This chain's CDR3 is CASRKGQGPYEQYF. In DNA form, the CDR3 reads TGTGCCAGCAGAAAGGGACAGGGGCCCTACGAGCAGTACTTC.

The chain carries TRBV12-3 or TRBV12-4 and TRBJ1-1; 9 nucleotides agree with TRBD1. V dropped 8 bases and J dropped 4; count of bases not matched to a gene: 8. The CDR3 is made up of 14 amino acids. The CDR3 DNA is TGTGCCAGCCGAACACAGGGGGCCGGCACTGAAGCTTTCTTT. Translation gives CASRTQGAGTEAFF.

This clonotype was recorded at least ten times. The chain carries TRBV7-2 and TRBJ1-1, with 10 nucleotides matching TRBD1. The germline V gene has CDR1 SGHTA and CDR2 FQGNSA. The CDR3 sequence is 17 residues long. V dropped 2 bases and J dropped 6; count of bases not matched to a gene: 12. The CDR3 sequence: CASSLTRTGGRLAEAFF. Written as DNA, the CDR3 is TGTGCCAGCAGCTTAACCAGGACAGGGGGTAGACTCGCTGAAGCTTTCTTT. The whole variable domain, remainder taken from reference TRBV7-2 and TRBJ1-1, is GAGVSQSPSNKVTEKGKDVELRCDPISGHTALYWYRQSLGQGLEFLIYFQGNSAPDKSGLPSDRFSAERTGGSVSTLTIQRTQQEDSAVYLCASSLTRTGGRLAEAFFGQGTRLTVV.

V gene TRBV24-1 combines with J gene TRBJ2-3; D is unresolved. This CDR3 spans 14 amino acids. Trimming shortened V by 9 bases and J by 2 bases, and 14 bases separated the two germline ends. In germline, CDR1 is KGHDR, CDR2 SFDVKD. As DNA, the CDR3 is TGTGCCACCTCCGTCGGTCGAGTCACAGATACGCAGTATTTT. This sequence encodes CATSVGRVTDTQYF.

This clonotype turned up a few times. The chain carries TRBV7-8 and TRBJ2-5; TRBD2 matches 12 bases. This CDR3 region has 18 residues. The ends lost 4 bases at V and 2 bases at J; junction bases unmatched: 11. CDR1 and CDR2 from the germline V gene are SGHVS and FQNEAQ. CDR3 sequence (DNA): TGTGCCAGCAGCTCGAGACTAGCGGGAGTCCTCACGCAAGAGACCCAGTACTTC. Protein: CASSSRLAGVLTQETQYF.

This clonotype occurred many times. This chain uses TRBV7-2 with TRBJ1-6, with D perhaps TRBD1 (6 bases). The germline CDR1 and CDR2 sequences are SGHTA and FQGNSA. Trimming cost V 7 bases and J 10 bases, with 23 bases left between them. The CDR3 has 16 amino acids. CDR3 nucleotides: TGTGCCAGCACCATCCTGGACAGTCGAAGGAACTCACCCCTCCACTTT. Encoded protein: CASTILDSRRNSPLHF.

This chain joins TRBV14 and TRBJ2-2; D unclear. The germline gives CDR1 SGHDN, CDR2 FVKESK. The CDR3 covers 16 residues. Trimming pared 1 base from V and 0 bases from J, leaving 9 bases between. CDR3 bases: TGTGCCAGCAGCCAAGGGGTTAGCCCGAACACCGGGGAGCTGTTTTTT. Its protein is CASSQGVSPNTGELFF.

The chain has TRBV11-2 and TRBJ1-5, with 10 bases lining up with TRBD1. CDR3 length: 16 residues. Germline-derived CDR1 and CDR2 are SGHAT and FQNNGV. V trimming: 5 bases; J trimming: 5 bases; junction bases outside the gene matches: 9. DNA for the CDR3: TGTGCCAGCAGCCTTCCGGGACAGGGGCCCTATCAGCCCCAGCATTTT. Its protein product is CASSLPGQGPYQPQHF.

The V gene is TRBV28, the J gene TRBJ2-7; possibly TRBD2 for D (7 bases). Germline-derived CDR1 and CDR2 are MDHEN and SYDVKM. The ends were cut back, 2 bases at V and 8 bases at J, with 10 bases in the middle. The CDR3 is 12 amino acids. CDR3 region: CASSLRGGKQYF. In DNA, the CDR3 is TGTGCCAGCAGTTTAAGGGGGGGGAAGCAGTACTTC.

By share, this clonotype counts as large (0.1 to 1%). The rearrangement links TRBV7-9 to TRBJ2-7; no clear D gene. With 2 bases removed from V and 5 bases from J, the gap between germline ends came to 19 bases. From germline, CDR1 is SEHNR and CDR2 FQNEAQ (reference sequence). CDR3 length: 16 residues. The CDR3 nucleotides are TGTGCCAGCAGCTTAATTGGCGTTGGTAGCTCAAACGAGCAGTACTTC. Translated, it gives CASSLIGVGSSNEQYF.

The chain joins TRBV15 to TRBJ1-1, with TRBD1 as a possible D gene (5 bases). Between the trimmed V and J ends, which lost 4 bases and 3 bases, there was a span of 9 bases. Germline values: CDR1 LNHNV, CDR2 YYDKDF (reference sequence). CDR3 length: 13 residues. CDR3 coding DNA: TGTGCCACCAGCACAGGGTTGCACACTGAAGCTTTCTTT. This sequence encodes CATSTGLHTEAFF.

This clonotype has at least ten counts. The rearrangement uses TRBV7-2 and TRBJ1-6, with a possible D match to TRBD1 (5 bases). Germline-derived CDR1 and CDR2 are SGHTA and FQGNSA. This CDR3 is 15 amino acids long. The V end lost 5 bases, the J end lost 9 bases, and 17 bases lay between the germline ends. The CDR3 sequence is CASSLYGLGASPLHF. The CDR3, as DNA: TGTGCCAGCAGCCTCTATGGGCTAGGGGCTTCACCCCTCCACTTT.

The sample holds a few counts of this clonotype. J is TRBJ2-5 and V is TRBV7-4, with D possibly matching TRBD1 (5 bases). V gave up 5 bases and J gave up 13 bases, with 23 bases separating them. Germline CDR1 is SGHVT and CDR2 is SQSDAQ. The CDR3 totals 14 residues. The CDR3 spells CASSPKGSLQDRYF. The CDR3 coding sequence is TGTGCCAGCAGCCCTAAAGGAAGCCTACAGGACCGGTACTTC.

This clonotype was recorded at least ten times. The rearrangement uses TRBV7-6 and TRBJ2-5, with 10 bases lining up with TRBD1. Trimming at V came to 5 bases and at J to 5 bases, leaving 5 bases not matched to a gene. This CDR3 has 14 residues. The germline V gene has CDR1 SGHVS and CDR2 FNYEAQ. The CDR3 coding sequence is TGTGCCAGCAGCCCGACAGGGGGCTTTGAGACCCAGTACTTC. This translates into CASSPTGGFETQYF.

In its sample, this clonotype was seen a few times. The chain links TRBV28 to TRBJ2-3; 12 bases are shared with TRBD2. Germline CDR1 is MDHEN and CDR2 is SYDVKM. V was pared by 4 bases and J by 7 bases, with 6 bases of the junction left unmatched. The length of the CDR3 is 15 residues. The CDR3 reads CASSSRLAGDNTQYF. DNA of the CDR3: TGTGCCAGCAGTTCTAGACTAGCGGGAGATAATACGCAGTATTTT.

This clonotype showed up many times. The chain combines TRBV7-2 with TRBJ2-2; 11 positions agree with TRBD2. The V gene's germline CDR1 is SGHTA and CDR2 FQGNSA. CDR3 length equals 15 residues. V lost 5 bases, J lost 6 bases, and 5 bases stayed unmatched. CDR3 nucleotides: TGTGCCAGCAGCAGGGGACTAGCGGTCCCCGGGGAGCTGTTTTTT. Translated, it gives CASSRGLAVPGELFF.

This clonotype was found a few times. The CDR3 loop reads CASSGVTGDTDTQYF. The CDR3 nucleotides read TGTGCCAGCAGTGGGGTGACAGGGGACACAGATACGCAGTATTTT. The genes are TRBV6-1 and TRBJ2-3; 8 bases line up with TRBD1. Germline V lookup: CDR1 MNHNS, CDR2 SASEGT. V lost 4 bases to trimming and J lost 2 bases; unmatched junction nucleotides: 5. The CDR3 has 15 residues.

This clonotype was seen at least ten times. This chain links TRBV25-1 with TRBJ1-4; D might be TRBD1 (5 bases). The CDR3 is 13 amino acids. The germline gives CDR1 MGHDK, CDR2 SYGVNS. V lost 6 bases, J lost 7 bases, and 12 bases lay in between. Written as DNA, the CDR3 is TGTGCCAGCAGCTTTGGGACTGGTGAAAAACTGTTTTTT. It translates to CASSFGTGEKLFF.

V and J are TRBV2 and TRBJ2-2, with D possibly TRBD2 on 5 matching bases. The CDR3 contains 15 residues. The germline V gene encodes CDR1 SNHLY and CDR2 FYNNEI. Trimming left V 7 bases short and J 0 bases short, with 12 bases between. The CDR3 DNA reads TGTGCCAGCACGCGCAGGACTGCGAACACCGGGGAGCTGTTTTTT. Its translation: CASTRRTANTGELFF.

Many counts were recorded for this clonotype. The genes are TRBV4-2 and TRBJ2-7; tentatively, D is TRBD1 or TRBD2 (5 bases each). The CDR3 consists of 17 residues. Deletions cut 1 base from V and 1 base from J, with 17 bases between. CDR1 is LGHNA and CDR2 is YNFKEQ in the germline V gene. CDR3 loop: CASSQVGPGTRSYEQYF. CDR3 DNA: TGTGCCAGCAGCCAAGTAGGGCCAGGGACGAGGTCCTACGAGCAGTACTTC.

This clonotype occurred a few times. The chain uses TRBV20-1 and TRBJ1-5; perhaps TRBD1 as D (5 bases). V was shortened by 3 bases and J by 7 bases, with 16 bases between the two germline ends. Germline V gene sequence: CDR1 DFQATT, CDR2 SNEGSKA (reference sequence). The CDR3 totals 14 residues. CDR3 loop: CSASQGSERQPQHF. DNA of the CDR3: TGCAGTGCTAGCCAGGGATCGGAGAGACAGCCCCAGCATTTT.

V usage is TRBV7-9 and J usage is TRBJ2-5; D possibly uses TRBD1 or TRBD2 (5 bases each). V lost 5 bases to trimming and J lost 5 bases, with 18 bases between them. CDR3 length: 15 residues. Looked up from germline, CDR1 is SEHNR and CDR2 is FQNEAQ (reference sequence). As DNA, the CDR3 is TGTGCCAGCAGCCGACCGGGACCGTCATTTGAGACCCAGTACTTC. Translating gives CASSRPGPSFETQYF.